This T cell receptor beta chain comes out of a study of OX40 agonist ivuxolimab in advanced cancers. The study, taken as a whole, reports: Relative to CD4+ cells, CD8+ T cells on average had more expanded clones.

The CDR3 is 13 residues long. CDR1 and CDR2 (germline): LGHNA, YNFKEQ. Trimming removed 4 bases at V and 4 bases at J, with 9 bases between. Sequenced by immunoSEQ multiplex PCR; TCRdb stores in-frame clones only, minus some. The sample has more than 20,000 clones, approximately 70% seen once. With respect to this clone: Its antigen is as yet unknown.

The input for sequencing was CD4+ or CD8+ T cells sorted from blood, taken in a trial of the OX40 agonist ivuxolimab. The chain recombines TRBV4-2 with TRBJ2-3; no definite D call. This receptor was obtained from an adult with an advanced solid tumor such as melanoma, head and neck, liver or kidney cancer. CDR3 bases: TGTGCCAGCAGCCCAAGCATGGCAGATACGCAGTATTTT. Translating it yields CASSPSMADTQYF.